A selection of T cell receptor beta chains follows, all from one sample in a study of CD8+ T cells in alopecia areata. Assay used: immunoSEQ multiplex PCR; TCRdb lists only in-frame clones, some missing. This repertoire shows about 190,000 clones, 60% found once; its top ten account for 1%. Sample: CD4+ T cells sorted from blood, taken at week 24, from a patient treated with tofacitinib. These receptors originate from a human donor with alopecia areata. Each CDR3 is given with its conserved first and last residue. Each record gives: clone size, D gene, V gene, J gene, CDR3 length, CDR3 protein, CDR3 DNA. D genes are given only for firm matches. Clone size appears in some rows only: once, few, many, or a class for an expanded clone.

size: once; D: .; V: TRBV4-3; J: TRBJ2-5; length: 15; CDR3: CASSQGMQSGETQYF; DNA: TGCGCCAGCAGCCAAGGAATGCAGTCAGGGGAGACCCAGTACTTC
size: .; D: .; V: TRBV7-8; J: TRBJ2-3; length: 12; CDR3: CASSPHTDTQYF; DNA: TGTGCCAGCAGCCCACATACAGATACGCAGTATTTT
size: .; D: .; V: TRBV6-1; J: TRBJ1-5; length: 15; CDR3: CAIRVRDDSNQPQHF; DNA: TGTGCCATCAGGGTCAGGGATGATAGCAATCAGCCCCAGCATTTT
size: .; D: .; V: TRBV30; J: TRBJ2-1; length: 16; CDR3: CAWRSKTRPNSNEQFF; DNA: TGTGCCTGGCGAAGTAAGACAAGGCCCAACTCCAATGAGCAGTTCTTC
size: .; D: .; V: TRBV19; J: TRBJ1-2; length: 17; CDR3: CASGPGPGAVDNDGYTF; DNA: TGTGCCAGTGGACCAGGGCCAGGGGCGGTGGACAATGATGGCTACACCTTC
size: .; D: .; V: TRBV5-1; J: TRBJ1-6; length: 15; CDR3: CASSLDSGADSPLHF; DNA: TGCGCCAGCAGCTTGGACTCAGGGGCTGATTCACCCCTCCACTTT
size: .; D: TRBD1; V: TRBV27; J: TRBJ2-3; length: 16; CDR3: CASSLLGTGSTDTQYF; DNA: TGTGCCAGCAGTTTATTAGGGACAGGGAGCACAGATACGCAGTATTTT
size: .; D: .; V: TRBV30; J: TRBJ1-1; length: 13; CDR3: CAWSVWMNTEAFF; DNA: TGTGCCTGGAGTGTATGGATGAACACTGAAGCTTTCTTT
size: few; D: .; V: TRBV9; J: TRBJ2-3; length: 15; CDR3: CASSVGGDRTDTQYF; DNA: TGTGCCAGCAGCGTAGGAGGAGACCGCACAGATACGCAGTATTTT
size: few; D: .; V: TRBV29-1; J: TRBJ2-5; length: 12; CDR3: CSVALFGGTQYF; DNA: TGCAGCGTTGCCCTATTCGGTGGGACCCAGTACTTC
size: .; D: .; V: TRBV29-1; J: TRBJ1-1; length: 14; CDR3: CSVAGSGVWTEAFF; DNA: TGCAGCGTTGCAGGTTCAGGGGTTTGGACTGAAGCTTTCTTT
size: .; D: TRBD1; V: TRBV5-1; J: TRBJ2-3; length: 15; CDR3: CASSLEARGTDTQYF; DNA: TGCGCCAGCAGCTTGGAGGCCAGGGGGACAGATACGCAGTATTTT
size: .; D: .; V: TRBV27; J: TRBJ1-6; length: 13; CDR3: CASSFKRNSPLHF; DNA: TGTGCCAGCAGTTTTAAGAGGAATTCACCCCTCCACTTT
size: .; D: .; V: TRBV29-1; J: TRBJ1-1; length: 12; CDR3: CSVGRRNTEAFF; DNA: TGCAGCGTTGGACGGCGGAACACTGAAGCTTTCTTT
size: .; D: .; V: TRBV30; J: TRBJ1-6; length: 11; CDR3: CASGQNSPLHF; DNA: TGTGCCTCCGGTCAGAATTCACCCCTCCACTTT
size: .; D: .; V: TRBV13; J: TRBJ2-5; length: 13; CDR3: CASSLKGRETQYF; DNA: TGTGCCAGCAGCTTAAAAGGGCGGGAGACCCAGTACTTC
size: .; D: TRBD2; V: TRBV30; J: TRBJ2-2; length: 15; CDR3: CAWSNLAGGLGELFF; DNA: TGTGCCTGGAGTAACCTAGCGGGGGGCTTAGGGGAGCTGTTTTTT
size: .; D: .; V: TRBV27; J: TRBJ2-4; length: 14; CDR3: CASSPTRVAGIQYF; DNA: TGTGCCAGCAGTCCTACGAGGGTTGCGGGCATTCAGTACTTC
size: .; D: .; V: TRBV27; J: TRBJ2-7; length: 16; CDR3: CASSFHSSTLSYEQYF; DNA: TGTGCCAGCAGTTTTCATTCCTCTACATTATCCTACGAGCAGTACTTC
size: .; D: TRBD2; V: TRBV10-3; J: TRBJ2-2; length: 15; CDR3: CAIALAARNTGELFF; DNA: TGTGCCATCGCCCTAGCGGCCCGGAACACCGGGGAGCTGTTTTTT
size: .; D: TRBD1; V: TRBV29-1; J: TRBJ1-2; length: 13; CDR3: CSVPGQGDYGYTF; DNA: TGCAGCGTTCCGGGACAGGGGGACTATGGCTACACCTTC
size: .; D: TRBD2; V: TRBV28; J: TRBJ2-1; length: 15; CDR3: CASTPTSGGAGEQFF; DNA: TGTGCCAGCACTCCCACTAGCGGGGGGGCGGGGGAGCAGTTCTTC
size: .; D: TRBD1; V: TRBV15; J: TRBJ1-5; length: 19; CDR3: CATSRDGNRDRVLYQPQHF; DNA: TGTGCCACCAGCAGAGATGGGAACCGGGACAGGGTACTCTATCAGCCCCAGCATTTT
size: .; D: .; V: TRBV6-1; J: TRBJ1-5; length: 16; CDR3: CASSERGGGGNQPQHF; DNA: TGTGCCAGCAGTGAAAGGGGAGGGGGAGGCAATCAGCCCCAGCATTTT
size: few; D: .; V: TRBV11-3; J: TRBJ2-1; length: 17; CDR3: CASSLEVHTTPYNEQFF; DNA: TGTGCCAGCAGCTTAGAGGTTCACACAACTCCCTACAATGAGCAGTTCTTC
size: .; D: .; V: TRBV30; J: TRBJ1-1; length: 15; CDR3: CAWSGVINMNTDAFF; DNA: TGTGCCTGGAGTGGGGTGATCAACATGAACACTGATGCTTTCTTT
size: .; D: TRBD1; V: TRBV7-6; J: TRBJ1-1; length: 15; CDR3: CASSSGQGMLTEAFF; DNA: TGTGCCAGCAGCTCCGGACAGGGGATGTTAACTGAAGCTTTCTTT
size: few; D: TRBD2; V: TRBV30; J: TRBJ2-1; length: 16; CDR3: CAWSHGLAVYANEQFF; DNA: TGTGCCTGGAGCCACGGACTAGCTGTTTATGCCAATGAGCAGTTCTTC
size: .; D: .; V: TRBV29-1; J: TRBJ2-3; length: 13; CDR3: CSVEGALTDTQYF; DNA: TGCAGCGTTGAAGGGGCCCTTACAGATACGCAGTATTTT